This TCR beta chain was sequenced during a study of CD8 T cells in ankylosing spondylitis. Overall study results and limits: Earlier studies detected some motif variants in reactive arthritis synovial fluid and blood.

TCRdb fed the 5' RACE reads into MiXCR, producing one record per CDR3 protein. This sample has just over 350,000 distinct CDR3 sequences, with roughly 22% found just once. To note about this clonotype: Antigen: not known.

Sample: blood, either unsorted or a sorted T cell fraction (not recorded which). This receptor was obtained from a male donor with ankylosing spondylitis or in good health (not recorded which).

In DNA form, the CDR3 reads TGTGCCAGCAGTTACTCTGTCGGGTTCCAAGAGACCCAGTACTTC. As protein: CASSYSVGFQETQYF. The rearrangement joins TRBV6-5 to TRBJ2-5; no clear D gene. The germline V gene has CDR1 MNHEY and CDR2 SVGAGI. V dropped 0 bases and J dropped 1 base, with 9 bases sitting between them. The CDR3 covers 15 residues.